Shown below are 26 T cell receptor beta chains from a single sample sequenced in a study of cytomegalovirus exposure and HLA in healthy donors. PCR amplification relied on 60 Vbeta primers (plus 13 Jbeta primers). Using immunoSEQ multiplex PCR, the repertoire was profiled, and TCRdb retains in-frame clones only, with some absent. The sample shows 150,000 or so clones, roughly 80% of them seen only once. Sequenced input: PBMCs. All receptors come from a woman between 35 and 50 years old in good health and CMV-seronegative.

The chain combines TRBV4-1 with TRBJ2-1; no definite D call. Germline loops: CDR1 MGHRA, CDR2 YSYEKL. This CDR3 comprises 14 residues. V was clipped by 1 base and J by 9 bases, with 13 bases between them. DNA for the CDR3: TGCGCCAGCAGCCAAGCGGCACTCCCTAGTGAGCAGTTCTTC. This translates into CASSQAALPSEQFF.

V and J are TRBV6-6 and TRBJ2-3; 8 positions agree with TRBD2. Germline assignment: CDR1 MNHNY and CDR2 SVGAGI (reference sequence). The CDR3 contains 16 residues. The trim removed 1 base at V and 5 bases at J, leaving 8 bases unmatched. The CDR3 DNA is TGTGCCAGCAGTTACTACGGGGGGGGGCCGCGAGATACGCAGTATTTT. This encodes CASSYYGGGPRDTQYF.

J is TRBJ1-1 and V is TRBV5-4; D is undetermined. V lost 0 bases and J 1 base, leaving 7 bases between the germline ends. Germline assignment: CDR1 SGHNT and CDR2 YYREEE (reference sequence). This CDR3 comprises 14 residues. As DNA, the CDR3 is TGTGCCAGCAGCTTGGGAGTTAGGAACACTGAAGCTTTCTTT. It is translated as CASSLGVRNTEAFF.

The chain recombines TRBV7-6 with TRBJ2-2; a weak D match, TRBD1 (6 bases). The ends were cut back, 1 base at V and 4 bases at J, with 16 bases in the middle. Germline CDR1 is SGHVS and CDR2 is FNYEAQ. The CDR3 totals 17 residues. In DNA, the CDR3 is TGTGCCAGCAGCTTAGGAGGACAGCTTAGCGTCACCGGGGAGCTGTTTTTT. Its translation: CASSLGGQLSVTGELFF.

The chain couples TRBV27 to TRBJ2-7, with 7 bases identical to TRBD1. The CDR3 contains 17 residues. Germline trimming cut 6 bases from V and 0 bases from J; bases unmatched to any gene: 14. Germline V gene data show CDR1 as MNHEY and CDR2 as SMNVEV (reference sequence). CDR3 protein: CASSDFVGRGSSYEQYF. The CDR3, as DNA: TGTGCCAGCAGCGATTTTGTTGGCAGGGGGAGCTCCTACGAGCAGTACTTC.

V gene TRBV4-1 combines with J gene TRBJ2-7, with D tentatively TRBD2 (7 bases). Trimming cost V 0 bases and J 1 base, with 16 bases left between them. This CDR3 has 17 residues. From germline, CDR1 is MGHRA and CDR2 YSYEKL. The CDR3 is CASSQDGGGPRSYEQYF. DNA for the CDR3: TGCGCCAGCAGCCAAGATGGGGGGGGGCCGAGATCCTACGAGCAGTACTTC.

This sequence joins TRBV6-6 and TRBJ2-2; D possibly corresponds to TRBD2 (6 bases). The CDR3 length is 15 residues. The germline V and J ends were trimmed by 10 bases and 3 bases, with 18 bases remaining between them. The germline CDR1 and CDR2 sequences are MNHNY and SVGAGI (reference sequence). CDR3 nucleotide sequence: TGTGCCACCACCAAAGGGGACTTTTACACCGGGGAGCTGTTTTTT. Translated, it gives CATTKGDFYTGELFF.

About this clone: One junction end does not reproduce the germline sequence, and a read error may be involved. V is TRBV6-6 and J is TRBJ1-1, with D tentatively TRBD1 (5 bases). CDR1 is MNHNY, CDR2 SVGAGI, per germline (reference sequence). The CDR3 runs 13 residues. The CDR3 DNA reads as TGTGCCAGCAGTTACGAAAGGACATCACAAGGGATCTTT. It encodes CASSYERTSQGIF.

This clone appeared a few times. This chain connects TRBV2 to TRBJ1-2; 8 bases agree with TRBD1. J lost 6 bases, V lost 6 bases, and 15 bases had no gene match. The germline V gene has CDR1 SNHLY and CDR2 FYNNEI. The CDR3 covers 16 residues. CDR3 sequence reads: CASRTPSTGVSDGYTF. CDR3 nucleotides: TGTGCCAGCAGGACCCCTTCGACAGGGGTATCGGATGGCTACACCTTC.

The rearrangement links TRBV5-1 to TRBJ2-7, with 9 bases aligning to TRBD1. J was trimmed by 5 bases and V by 4 bases; bases with no gene match: 1. From germline, CDR1 is SGHRS and CDR2 YFSETQ. The CDR3 length is 12 residues. CDR3: CASSRDRDEQYF. Here the CDR3 DNA reads TGCGCCAGCAGCCGGGACAGGGACGAGCAGTACTTC.

This clone was seen a single time. This chain joins TRBV28 and TRBJ1-5, with 8 bases aligning to TRBD1. The J segment lost 9 bases and the V segment lost 3 bases, leaving 10 bases of the junction unmatched. The CDR3 runs 15 residues. Germline V CDR1 and CDR2: MDHEN, SYDVKM. The CDR3 sequence: CASSFLDREGRPQHF. CDR3 coding DNA: TGTGCCAGCAGTTTTTTGGACAGGGAAGGTAGGCCCCAGCATTTT.

The chain employs TRBV28 and TRBJ2-3, with D perhaps TRBD1 (6 bases). Germline CDR1 reads MDHEN; CDR2 reads SYDVKM. The CDR3 length is 13 residues. Trimming shortened V by 6 bases and J by 6 bases, and 13 bases separated the two germline ends. CDR3 protein: CASRRPGADTQYF. The CDR3 coding sequence is TGTGCCAGCAGGCGCCCAGGGGCGGATACGCAGTATTTT. The full variable domain, rest sourced from reference TRBV28 and TRBJ2-3, is DVKVTQSSRYLVKRTGEKVFLECVQDMDHENMFWYRQDPGLGLRLIYFSYDVKMKEKGDIPEGYSVSREKKERFSLILESASTNQTSMYLCASRRPGADTQYFGPGTRLTVL.

V gene TRBV29-1 combines with J gene TRBJ1-4; the D is unclear. Per germline, CDR1 SQVTM and CDR2 ANQGSEA. CDR3 length equals 11 residues. The CDR3 region is CVAATNEKLFF. Written as DNA, the CDR3 is TGCGTAGCTGCAACTAATGAAAAACTGTTTTTT.

The rearrangement joins TRBV9 to TRBJ1-5, with 8 bases matching TRBD1. Germline-derived CDR1 and CDR2 are SGDLS and YYNGEE. The CDR3 extends over 16 amino acids. V was clipped by 2 bases and J by 3 bases; unmatched bases: 7. CDR3 loop: CASSVGQGSHNQPQHF. The CDR3 coding sequence is TGTGCCAGCAGCGTTGGACAGGGAAGTCACAATCAGCCCCAGCATTTT. Looking up the rest from reference TRBV9 and TRBJ1-5 gives the full variable domain: DSGVTQTPKHLITATGQRVTLRCSPRSGDLSVYWYQQSLDQGLQFLIQYYNGEERAKGNILERFSAQQFPDLHSELNLSSLELGDSALYFCASSVGQGSHNQPQHFGDGTRLSIL.

V usage is TRBV29-1 and J usage is TRBJ2-7; the D gene is possibly TRBD1 (6 bases). Germline assignment: CDR1 SQVTM and CDR2 ANQGSEA. CDR3 length: 14 residues. The germline V and J ends were trimmed by 4 bases and 7 bases, with 20 bases remaining between them. For the CDR3, the DNA is TGCAGCGTTGTAATTCGCAGGGGTTTGGGGGAGCAGTACTTC. It specifies CSVVIRRGLGEQYF.

As for this clone: Germline and junction disagree at one end, which may indicate a read error. The chain links TRBV7-7 to TRBJ2-7; TRBD1 aligns across 8 bases. CDR1 and CDR2 (germline): SSHAT, FNYEAQ (reference sequence). The CDR3 is 14 residues long. CDR3 protein: CASSPGTGEREQYF. CDR3 nucleotide sequence: TGTGCTAGCAGCCCCGGGACAGGAGAACGTGAGCAGTACTTC.

This clone has a handful of counts. The CDR3 protein is CASRGDRDEKLFF. CDR3 DNA: TGTGCCAGCAGGGGGGACAGAGATGAAAAACTGTTTTTT. The V call is TRBV2, the J call TRBJ1-4; 7 bases agree with TRBD1. The CDR3 is made up of 13 amino acids. CDR1 and CDR2 (germline): SNHLY, FYNNEI. With 6 bases clipped from V and 6 bases from J, the junction kept 4 bases outside the gene matches.

The chain has TRBV6-5 and TRBJ2-5; 8 nucleotides agree with TRBD1. The J call may be mistaken, given a closer DNA end match to TRBJ2-7. The CDR3 extends over 13 amino acids. The V gene's germline CDR1 is MNHEY and CDR2 SVGAGI. The CDR3 protein is CASRRRDRGEQYF. As DNA, the CDR3 is TGTGCCAGCAGACGGAGAGACAGGGGCGAGCAGTACTTC.

The DNA for the CDR3 is TGTGCCAGCAGCCCCCGACAGAGCCCCTACGAGCAGTACTTC. Translating gives CASSPRQSPYEQYF. This chain links TRBV13 with TRBJ2-7; perhaps TRBD1 as D (5 bases). The CDR3 spans 14 residues. Germline CDR1 reads PRHDT; CDR2 reads FYEKMQ (reference sequence). Trimming took off 5 bases at V and 2 bases at J, with 13 bases between the two ends. Together with reference TRBV13 and TRBJ2-7, the CDR3 gives the full variable domain: AAGVIQSPRHLIKEKRETATLKCYPIPRHDTVYWYQQGPGQDPQFLISFYEKMQSDKGSIPDRFSAQQFSDYHSELNMSSLELGDSALYFCASSPRQSPYEQYFGPGTRLTVT.

The CDR3 DNA sequence: TGTGCCAGCAGGGCCGAAACAGATACGCAGTATTTT. It codes for CASRAETDTQYF. The rearrangement uses TRBV2 and TRBJ2-3; D is unresolved. The CDR3 spans 12 residues. The germline V and J ends were trimmed by 6 bases and 3 bases, with 7 bases remaining between them. Germline CDR1 is SNHLY and CDR2 is FYNNEI.

V and J are TRBV2 and TRBJ2-5; D not certain. CDR3 length: 13 residues. V was clipped by 4 bases and J by 3 bases, with 9 bases between them. Germline loops: CDR1 SNHLY, CDR2 FYNNEI. The CDR3 region is CASSVKREETQYF. Here the CDR3 DNA reads TGTGCCAGCAGTGTGAAAAGAGAAGAGACCCAGTACTTC.

The rearrangement uses TRBV29-1 and TRBJ2-1; TRBD2 agrees at 12 bases. V lost 8 bases to trimming and J lost 6 bases; unmatched junction nucleotides: 8. The germline CDR1 and CDR2 sequences are SQVTM and ANQGSEA. The CDR3 has 14 residues. In nucleotides, the CDR3 is TGCAGCAGTTCCGCTAGCGGGGGGGGCAATGAGCAGTTCTTC. It is translated as CSSSASGGGNEQFF.

The chain couples TRBV7-6 to TRBJ2-4, with 12 bases that match TRBD2. The germline CDR1 and CDR2 sequences are SGHVS and FNYEAQ. This CDR3 has 16 residues. Trimming at V came to 1 base and at J to 5 bases, leaving 3 bases not matched to a gene. Here the CDR3 reads CASSLGLAGGQNIQYF. DNA of the CDR3: TGTGCCAGCAGCTTAGGGCTAGCGGGGGGGCAAAACATTCAGTACTTC. Looking up the rest from reference TRBV7-6 and TRBJ2-4 gives the full variable domain: GAGVSQSPRYKVTKRGQDVALRCDPISGHVSLYWYRQALGQGPEFLTYFNYEAQQDKSGLPNDRFSAERPEGSISTLTIQRTEQRDSAMYRCASSLGLAGGQNIQYFGAGTRLSVL.

This clone was detected a few times. The chain employs TRBV18 and TRBJ2-5, with D perhaps TRBD2 (5 bases). There are 13 residues in the CDR3. Germline assignment: CDR1 KGHSH and CDR2 LQKENI. The ends were cut back, 6 bases at V and 2 bases at J, with 10 bases in the middle. The CDR3: CASSSGLQETQYF. In DNA, the CDR3 is TGTGCCAGCTCCTCCGGACTTCAAGAGACCCAGTACTTC.

Only a few counts were recorded for this clone. The J gene is TRBJ2-5, the V gene TRBV10-1, with 9 bases identical to TRBD1. CDR1 and CDR2 (germline): WNHNN, SYGVQD (reference sequence). Losses at the gene ends were 0 bases for V and 5 bases for J; bases not matched to a gene: 7. The CDR3 length is 16 residues. The CDR3, as DNA: TGCGCCAGCAGTGAGTCTACGGGACAGGGTTGGGAGACCCAGTACTTC. This sequence encodes CASSESTGQGWETQYF.

This clone was detected only a few times. The rearrangement links TRBV7-6 to TRBJ2-7; 7 bases map to TRBD1. CDR1 and CDR2 from the germline V gene are SGHVS and FNYEAQ. Trimming cost V 2 bases and J 1 base; bases outside gene matches: 2. The CDR3 spans 14 residues. CDR3 coding DNA: TGTGCCAGCAGCTTAAGGGACAGTTCCTACGAGCAGTACTTC. Its protein product is CASSLRDSSYEQYF.